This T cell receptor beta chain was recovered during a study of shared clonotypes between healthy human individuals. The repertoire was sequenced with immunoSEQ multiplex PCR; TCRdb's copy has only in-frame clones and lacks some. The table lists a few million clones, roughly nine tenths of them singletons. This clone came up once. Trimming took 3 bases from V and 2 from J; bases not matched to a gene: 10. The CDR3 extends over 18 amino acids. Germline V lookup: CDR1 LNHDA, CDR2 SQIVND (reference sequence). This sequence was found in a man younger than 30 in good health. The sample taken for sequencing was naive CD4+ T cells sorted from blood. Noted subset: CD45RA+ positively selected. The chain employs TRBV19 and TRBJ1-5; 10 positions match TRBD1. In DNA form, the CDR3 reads TGTGCCAGTAGTATCGGGACAGGGGATTTGGGGGGCAATCAGCCCCAGCATTTT. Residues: CASSIGTGDLGGNQPQHF.